This T cell receptor beta chain came from a study of T cell repertoires in cytomegalovirus infection. This clonotype was counted a single time. CDR1 and CDR2 from the germline V gene are SGHDN and FVKESK. Trimming took 1 base from V and 4 from J, leaving 19 bases between them. This CDR3 has 17 residues. MiXCR, run by TCRdb on the reads, gives a single entry per CDR3 protein. The table records hundreds of thousands of distinct CDR3 sequences, roughly a third of them present only once. This clonotype originated in a human donor in good health (CMV status not recorded). Some clones in this sample may be carry-over from other donors' samples. The sample consisted of PBMCs. This rearrangement joins TRBV14 to TRBJ1-2; no firm D call. The CDR3 here is CASSQGSGGRRGYGYTF. DNA for the CDR3: TGTGCCAGCAGCCAAGGTTCGGGAGGGCGTCGTGGCTATGGCTACACCTTC.